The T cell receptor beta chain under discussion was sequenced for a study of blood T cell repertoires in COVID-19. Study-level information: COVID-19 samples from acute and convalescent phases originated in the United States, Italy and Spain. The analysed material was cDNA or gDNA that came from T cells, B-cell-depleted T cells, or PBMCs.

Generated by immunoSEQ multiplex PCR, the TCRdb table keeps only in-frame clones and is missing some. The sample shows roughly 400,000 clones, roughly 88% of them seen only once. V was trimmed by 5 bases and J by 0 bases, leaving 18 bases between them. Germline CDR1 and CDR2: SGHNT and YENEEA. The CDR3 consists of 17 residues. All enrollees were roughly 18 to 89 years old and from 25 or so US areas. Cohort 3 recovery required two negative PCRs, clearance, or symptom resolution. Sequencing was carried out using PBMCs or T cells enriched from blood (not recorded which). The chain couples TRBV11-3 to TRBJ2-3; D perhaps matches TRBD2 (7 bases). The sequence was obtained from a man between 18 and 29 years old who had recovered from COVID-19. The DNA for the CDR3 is TGTGCCAGCAGCAGGGGGGTAGCGGGTATGAGCACAGATACGCAGTATTTT. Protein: CASSRGVAGMSTDTQYF.